The next 10 T cell receptor beta chains were all read from a single sample in a study of OX40 agonist ivuxolimab in advanced cancers. Sequenced by immunoSEQ multiplex PCR; TCRdb stores in-frame clones only, minus some. The sample carries roughly 60,000 clones, about 90% recorded once. This specimen consisted of CD4+ or CD8+ T cells sorted from blood, obtained in a trial of the OX40 agonist ivuxolimab. These receptors were collected from an adult with an advanced solid tumor such as melanoma, head and neck, liver or kidney cancer.

The chain joins TRBV14 to TRBJ2-1, with 7 bases aligning to TRBD2. Germline CDR1 and CDR2: SGHDN and FVKESK. Trimming at V came to 1 base and at J to 0 bases, leaving 3 bases not matched to a gene. The CDR3 extends over 16 amino acids. CDR3 protein: CASSQGAGVSYNEQFF. The CDR3, as DNA: TGTGCCAGCAGCCAAGGGGCGGGAGTCTCCTACAATGAGCAGTTCTTC. The full variable domain, rest sourced from reference TRBV14 and TRBJ2-1, is EAGVTQFPSHSVIEKGQTVTLRCDPISGHDNLYWYRRVMGKEIKFLLHFVKESKQDESGMPNNRFLAERTGGTYSTLKVQPAELEDSGVYFCASSQGAGVSYNEQFFGPGTRLTVL.

In this sample, this clone turned up a few times. The rearrangement joins TRBV11-2 to TRBJ2-7; D assignment may be TRBD1 or TRBD2 (5 bases each). The germline gives CDR1 SGHAT, CDR2 FQNNGV. Trimming left V 7 bases short and J 2 bases short, with 15 bases between. This CDR3 comprises 14 residues. The CDR3 sequence is CASILGAGAYEQYF. Here the CDR3 DNA reads TGTGCCAGCATCCTCGGGGCCGGGGCCTACGAGCAGTACTTC.

This clone has just a few counts. This sample also contains other DNA sequences that code for the same CDR3. V usage is TRBV4-3 and J usage is TRBJ2-3, with D possibly matching TRBD2 (6 bases). This CDR3 comprises 16 residues. V was shortened by 4 bases and J by 0 bases, with 14 bases between the two germline ends. The germline gives CDR1 LGHNA, CDR2 YSLEER. CDR3 nucleotide sequence: TGCGCCAGCAGCCCTGTTAGCGGAGCTAGCACAGATACGCAGTATTTT. This translates into CASSPVSGASTDTQYF.

The rearrangement uses TRBV6-1 and TRBJ2-7, with TRBD1 matching 7 bases. The germline CDR1 and CDR2 sequences are MNHNS and SASEGT. V lost 5 bases and J lost 2; bases outside the gene matches: 9. The CDR3 covers 15 residues. In DNA, the CDR3 is TGTGCCAGCAGTCATCCGGGACAGTCCCCCTACGAGCAGTACTTC. Translated, it gives CASSHPGQSPYEQYF.

This clone was counted once. The gene calls are TRBV7-8 and TRBJ2-3, with TRBD2 identical over 9 bases. J lost 2 bases, V lost 1 base, and 4 bases had no gene match. This CDR3 spans 16 amino acids. Per the germline V gene, CDR1 is SGHVS and CDR2 is FQNEAQ. The CDR3 protein is CASSLVLAGTTDTQYF. The CDR3 nucleotides read TGTGCCAGCAGCTTAGTGCTAGCGGGGACCACAGATACGCAGTATTTT.

The gene calls are TRBV27 and TRBJ1-1; the D gene is possibly TRBD1 (5 bases). Trimming pared 0 bases from V and 4 bases from J, leaving 21 bases between. CDR3 size: 18 residues. CDR1 and CDR2 from the germline V gene are MNHEY and SMNVEV (reference sequence). The CDR3 coding sequence is TGTGCCAGCAGTTTATCTTCTCGGGACGCTCTGTGGGGCACTGAAGCTTTCTTT. It translates to CASSLSSRDALWGTEAFF.

The chain couples TRBV7-9 to TRBJ1-2; no clear D. There are 13 residues in the CDR3. Germline CDR1 reads SEHNR; CDR2 reads FQNEAQ (reference sequence). The V and J ends lost 4 bases and 8 bases respectively, with 14 bases between them. In DNA form, the CDR3 reads TGTGCCAGCAGCTCCTCCGAGCGGGAAGGCTACACCTTC. It is translated as CASSSSEREGYTF.

V is TRBV11-1 and J is TRBJ1-3; D is undetermined. Trimming left V 8 bases short and J 0 bases short, with 14 bases between. CDR3 size: 15 residues. From germline, CDR1 is SGHAT and CDR2 FQDESV (reference sequence). DNA for the CDR3: TGTGCCAGCTCCGTCGACATCTCCTCTGGAAACACCATATATTTT. It is translated as CASSVDISSGNTIYF.

CDR3 residues: CSVGGTSGVDTQYF. The CDR3 region has the DNA TGCAGCGTTGGAGGGACTAGCGGGGTAGATACGCAGTATTTT. The chain employs TRBV29-1 and TRBJ2-3, with 13 bases identical to TRBD2. Germline CDR1 and CDR2: SQVTM and ANQGSEA. The CDR3 sequence is 14 residues long. V lost 4 bases to trimming and J lost 5 bases; unmatched junction nucleotides: 3.

This clone was seen just once. The chain joins TRBV4-2 to TRBJ2-1; D unresolved. Germline CDR1 LGHNA, CDR2 YNFKEQ. The CDR3 length is 15 residues. With 1 base removed from V and 0 bases from J, the gap between germline ends came to 7 bases. The CDR3 DNA sequence: TGTGCCAGCAGCCAAGTCGCCAGCTCCTACAATGAGCAGTTCTTC. Protein: CASSQVASSYNEQFF.